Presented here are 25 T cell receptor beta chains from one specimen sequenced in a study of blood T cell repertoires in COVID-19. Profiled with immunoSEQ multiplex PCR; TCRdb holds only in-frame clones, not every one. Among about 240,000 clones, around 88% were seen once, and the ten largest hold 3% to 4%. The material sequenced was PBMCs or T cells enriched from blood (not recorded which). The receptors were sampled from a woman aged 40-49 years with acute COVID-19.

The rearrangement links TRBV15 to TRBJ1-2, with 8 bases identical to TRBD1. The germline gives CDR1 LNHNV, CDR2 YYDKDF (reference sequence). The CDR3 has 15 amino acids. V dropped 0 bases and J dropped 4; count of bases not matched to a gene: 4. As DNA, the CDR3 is TGTGCCACCAGCAGAGAAGGGACAGGTGGCTATGGCTACACCTTC. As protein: CATSREGTGGYGYTF.

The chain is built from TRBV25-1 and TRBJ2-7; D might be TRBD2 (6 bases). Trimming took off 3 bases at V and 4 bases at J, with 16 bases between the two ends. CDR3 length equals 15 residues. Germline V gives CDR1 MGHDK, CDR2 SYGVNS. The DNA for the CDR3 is TGTGCCAGCAGTGATCGCGAGGGTGGAGGGTACGAGCAGTACTTC. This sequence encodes CASSDREGGGYEQYF.

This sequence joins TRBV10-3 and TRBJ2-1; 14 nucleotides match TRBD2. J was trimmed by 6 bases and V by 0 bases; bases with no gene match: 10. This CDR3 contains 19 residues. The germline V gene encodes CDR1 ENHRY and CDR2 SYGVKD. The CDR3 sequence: CAISESATSGRALSNEQFF. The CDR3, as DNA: TGTGCCATCAGTGAGTCTGCGACTAGCGGGAGGGCCCTCAGCAATGAGCAGTTCTTC.

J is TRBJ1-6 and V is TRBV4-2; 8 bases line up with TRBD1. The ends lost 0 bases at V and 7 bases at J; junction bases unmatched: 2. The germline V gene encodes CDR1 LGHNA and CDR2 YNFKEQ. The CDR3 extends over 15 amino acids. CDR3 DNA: TGTGCCAGCAGCCAAGATTGGGACAGGAATTCACCCCTCCACTTT. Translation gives CASSQDWDRNSPLHF.

This chain's CDR3 is CASSLRGERETQYF. CDR3 nucleotides: TGTGCCAGCAGCTTACGTGGCGAGCGAGAGACCCAGTACTTC. This chain joins TRBV7-8 and TRBJ2-5; D is unclear. The length of the CDR3 is 14 residues. CDR1 is SGHVS and CDR2 is FQNEAQ in the germline V gene. V shed 2 bases and J shed 4 bases, with 11 bases lying between them.

The CDR3 protein is CASSSGLAGGSFSYEQYF. The CDR3 DNA sequence: TGCGCCAGCAGCTCGGGACTAGCGGGAGGATCATTCTCCTACGAGCAGTACTTC. V and J are TRBV5-1 and TRBJ2-7; 15 nucleotides match TRBD2. J lost 0 bases, V lost 3 bases, and 7 bases had no gene match. This CDR3 is built from 18 residues. CDR1 is SGHRS and CDR2 is YFSETQ in the germline V gene.

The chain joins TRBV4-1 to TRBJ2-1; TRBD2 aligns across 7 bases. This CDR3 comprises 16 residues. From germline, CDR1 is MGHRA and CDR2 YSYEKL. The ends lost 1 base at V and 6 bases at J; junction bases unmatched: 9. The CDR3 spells CASSQVRAGDGNEQFF. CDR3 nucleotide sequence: TGCGCCAGCAGCCAAGTAAGGGCGGGAGACGGCAATGAGCAGTTCTTC.

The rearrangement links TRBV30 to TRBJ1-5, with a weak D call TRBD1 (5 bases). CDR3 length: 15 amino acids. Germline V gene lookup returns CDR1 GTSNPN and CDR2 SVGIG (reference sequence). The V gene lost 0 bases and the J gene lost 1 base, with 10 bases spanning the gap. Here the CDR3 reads CAWSVRGVSNQPQHF. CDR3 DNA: TGTGCCTGGAGTGTACGGGGGGTCAGCAATCAGCCCCAGCATTTT.

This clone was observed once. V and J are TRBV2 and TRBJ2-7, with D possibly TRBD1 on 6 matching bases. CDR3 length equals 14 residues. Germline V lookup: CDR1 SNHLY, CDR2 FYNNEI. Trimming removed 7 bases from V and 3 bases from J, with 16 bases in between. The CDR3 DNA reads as TGTGCCAGCAAGGGCCAGGCAGGGGACTACGAGCAGTACTTC. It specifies CASKGQAGDYEQYF. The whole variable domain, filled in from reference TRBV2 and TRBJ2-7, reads EPEVTQTPSHQVTQMGQEVILRCVPISNHLYFYWYRQILGQKVEFLVSFYNNEISEKSEIFDDQFSVERPDGSNFTLKIRSTKLEDSAMYFCASKGQAGDYEQYFGPGTRLTVT.

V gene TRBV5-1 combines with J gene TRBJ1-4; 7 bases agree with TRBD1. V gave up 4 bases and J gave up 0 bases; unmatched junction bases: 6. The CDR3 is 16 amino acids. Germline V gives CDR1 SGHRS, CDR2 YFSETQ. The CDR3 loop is CASSQDREATNEKLFF. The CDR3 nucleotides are TGCGCCAGCAGCCAAGACAGGGAAGCAACTAATGAAAAACTGTTTTTT.

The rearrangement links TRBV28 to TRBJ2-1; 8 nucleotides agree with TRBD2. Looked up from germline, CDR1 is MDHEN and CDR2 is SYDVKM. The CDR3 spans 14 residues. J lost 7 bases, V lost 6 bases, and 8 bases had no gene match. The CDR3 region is CASSLLSGMNEQFF. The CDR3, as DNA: TGTGCCAGCAGCCTTCTTAGCGGGATGAATGAGCAGTTCTTC.

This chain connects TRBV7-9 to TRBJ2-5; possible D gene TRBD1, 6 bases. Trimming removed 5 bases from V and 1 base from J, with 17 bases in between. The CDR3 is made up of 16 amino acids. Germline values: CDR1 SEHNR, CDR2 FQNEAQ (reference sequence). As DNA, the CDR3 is TGTGCCAGCAGCCTAACCCCTAGGACAGCCCAAGAGACCCAGTACTTC. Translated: CASSLTPRTAQETQYF.

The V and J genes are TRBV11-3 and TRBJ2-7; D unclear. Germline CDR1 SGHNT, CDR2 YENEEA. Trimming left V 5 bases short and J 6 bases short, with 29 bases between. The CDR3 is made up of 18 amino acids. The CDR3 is CASSARPPAAGARSEQYF. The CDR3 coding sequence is TGTGCCAGCAGCGCGCGCCCCCCCGCGGCCGGAGCCCGCTCCGAGCAGTACTTC.

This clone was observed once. The CDR3 sequence is CASSLPATGRSYEQYF. For the CDR3, the DNA is TGTGCCAGCAGCTTACCCGCGACAGGGAGGTCCTACGAGCAGTACTTC. The chain couples TRBV11-3 to TRBJ2-7; D is possibly TRBD1 (7 bases). Trimming took off 2 bases at V and 1 base at J, with 15 bases between the two ends. The CDR3 spans 16 residues. Germline CDR1 and CDR2: SGHNT and YENEEA.

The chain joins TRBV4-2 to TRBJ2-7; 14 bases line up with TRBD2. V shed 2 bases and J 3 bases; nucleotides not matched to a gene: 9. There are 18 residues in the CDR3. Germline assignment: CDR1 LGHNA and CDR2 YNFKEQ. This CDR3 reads CASSQFLGTSGSFYEQYF. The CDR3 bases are TGTGCCAGCAGCCAATTCTTAGGGACTAGCGGGAGTTTCTACGAGCAGTACTTC.

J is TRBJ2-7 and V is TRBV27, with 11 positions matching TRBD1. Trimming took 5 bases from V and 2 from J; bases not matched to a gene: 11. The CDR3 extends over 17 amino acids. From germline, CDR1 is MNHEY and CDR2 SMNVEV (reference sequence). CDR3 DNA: TGTGCCAGCAGTCTAAAACTCCCGGGACAGGGGGCCTACGAGCAGTACTTC. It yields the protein CASSLKLPGQGAYEQYF.

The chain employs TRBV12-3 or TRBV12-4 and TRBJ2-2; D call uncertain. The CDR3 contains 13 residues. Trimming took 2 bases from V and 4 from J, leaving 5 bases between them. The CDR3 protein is CASSLSSTGELFF. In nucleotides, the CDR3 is TGTGCCAGCAGTTTAAGTAGCACCGGGGAGCTGTTTTTT.

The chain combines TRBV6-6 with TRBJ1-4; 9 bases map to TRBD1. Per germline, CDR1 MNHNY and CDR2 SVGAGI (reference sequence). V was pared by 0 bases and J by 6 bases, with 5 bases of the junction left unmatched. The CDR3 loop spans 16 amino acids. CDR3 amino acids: CASSYSTGTGYEKLFF. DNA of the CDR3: TGTGCCAGCAGTTACTCCACCGGGACAGGGTATGAAAAACTGTTTTTT.

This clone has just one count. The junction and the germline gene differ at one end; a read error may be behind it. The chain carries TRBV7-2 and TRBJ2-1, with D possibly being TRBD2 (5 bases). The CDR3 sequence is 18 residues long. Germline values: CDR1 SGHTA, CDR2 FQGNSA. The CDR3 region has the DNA TGTGCCAGCAGCATAGCCCCGGCGCGGGTGCCCCTATACAATGAGCAGTTCTTC. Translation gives CASSIAPARVPLYNEQFF.

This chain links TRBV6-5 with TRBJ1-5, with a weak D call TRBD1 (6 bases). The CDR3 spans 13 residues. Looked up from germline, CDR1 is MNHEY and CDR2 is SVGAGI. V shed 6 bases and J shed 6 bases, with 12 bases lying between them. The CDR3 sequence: CASRRQDSQPQHF. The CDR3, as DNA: TGTGCCAGCAGGAGACAGGACAGTCAGCCCCAGCATTTT.

For the CDR3, the DNA is TGTGCCAGCAGCCAAGACAGGGCCAAAAACATTCAGTACTTC. Protein sequence: CASSQDRAKNIQYF. This sequence joins TRBV4-2 and TRBJ2-4; D is ambiguous. Trimming removed 0 bases from V and 1 base from J, with 4 bases in between. The CDR3 extends over 14 amino acids. Germline assignment: CDR1 LGHNA and CDR2 YNFKEQ.

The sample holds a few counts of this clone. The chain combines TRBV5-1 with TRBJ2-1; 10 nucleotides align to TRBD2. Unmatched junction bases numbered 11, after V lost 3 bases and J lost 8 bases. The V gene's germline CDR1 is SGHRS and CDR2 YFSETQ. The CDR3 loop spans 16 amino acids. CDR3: CASSSLAGIEADEQFF. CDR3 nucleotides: TGCGCCAGCAGCTCACTAGCGGGAATCGAGGCGGATGAGCAGTTCTTC. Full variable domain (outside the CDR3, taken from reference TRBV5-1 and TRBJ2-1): KAGVTQTPRYLIKTRGQQVTLSCSPISGHRSVSWYQQTPGQGLQFLFEYFSETQRNKGNFPGRFSGRQFSNSRSEMNVSTLELGDSALYLCASSSLAGIEADEQFFGPGTRLTVL.

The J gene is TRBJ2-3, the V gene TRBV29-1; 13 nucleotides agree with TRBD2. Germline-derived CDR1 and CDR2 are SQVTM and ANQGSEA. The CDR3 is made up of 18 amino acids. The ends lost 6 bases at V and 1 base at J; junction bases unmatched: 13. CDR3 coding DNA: TGCAGCGTCGAGTACACTAGCGGGGGGGACGGAGGCACAGATACGCAGTATTTT. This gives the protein CSVEYTSGGDGGTDTQYF.

The CDR3 bases are TGTGCCAGTAGTAGGGGACTAGCGGGCCCCTCCTACAATGAGCAGTTCTTC. This codes for CASSRGLAGPSYNEQFF. J is TRBJ2-1 and V is TRBV19; 12 nucleotides line up with TRBD2. The length of the CDR3 is 17 residues. Germline V CDR1 and CDR2: LNHDA, SQIVND (reference sequence). The V gene end was trimmed by 4 bases and the J gene end by 0 bases; junction bases not matched to a gene: 4.

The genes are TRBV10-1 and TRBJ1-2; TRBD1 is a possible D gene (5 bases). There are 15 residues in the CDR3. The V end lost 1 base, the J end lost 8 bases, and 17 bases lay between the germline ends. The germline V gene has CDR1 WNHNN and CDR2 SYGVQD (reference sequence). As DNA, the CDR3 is TGCGCCAGCAGTGAGTTGGGGGATGGGACTGGCGGCTACACCTTC. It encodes CASSELGDGTGGYTF.